Listed below are T cell receptor beta chains from one sample, sequenced in a study of T cell responses to AZD1222 COVID-19 vaccine. Data came from immunoSEQ multiplex PCR; TCRdb stores just in-frame clones and leaves some out. The sample carries roughly 80,000 clones, roughly 89% recorded once. This specimen consisted of peripheral blood, obtained 28 days after the second AZD1222 dose. These receptors came from an adult who received the AZD1222 COVID-19 vaccine. The conserved cysteine and the conserved F or W are not part of the CDR3 here.

v_call: TRBV7-9; cdr3_aa: ASSVLSYNEQF
v_call: TRBV30; cdr3_aa: AWSPDRGRGYGYT
v_call: TRBV19; cdr3_aa: ASSPDRGYNGYT
v_call: TRBV28; cdr3_aa: ASSLGAGGNQPQH
v_call: TRBV6-4; cdr3_aa: ASSDSRAYEQY
v_call: TRBV3-1/TRBV3-2; cdr3_aa: ASSRDRVLGNSPLH
v_call: TRBV19; cdr3_aa: ASTTPLPYTGELF
v_call: TRBV28; cdr3_aa: ASIQGGTEAF
v_call: TRBV2; cdr3_aa: ASSQGASGGLDTQY
v_call: TRBV2; cdr3_aa: ASSEMLASNTGELF
v_call: TRBV6-5; cdr3_aa: ASRNSGIPMSYT
v_call: TRBV5-4; cdr3_aa: ASSLDGNSNQPQH
v_call: TRBV15; cdr3_aa: ATSRVLGGYSLNTEAF
v_call: TRBV28; cdr3_aa: ASSPRPGSDTQY
v_call: TRBV4-3; cdr3_aa: ASSQDWGRGRSQPQH
v_call: TRBV11-2; cdr3_aa: ASSLVAESSYEQY
v_call: TRBV7-2; cdr3_aa: ASSFSGGENEQF
v_call: TRBV28; cdr3_aa: ASSRTDRNTIY
v_call: TRBV7-8; cdr3_aa: ASSLATPSYEQY
v_call: TRBV19; cdr3_aa: ASSTRQSTMNTEAF
v_call: TRBV7-2; cdr3_aa: ASSLTVGTNTEAF
v_call: TRBV18; cdr3_aa: ASSAGATNEKLF
v_call: TRBV6-2/TRBV6-3; cdr3_aa: ASGPRQGSGYT
v_call: TRBV6-2/TRBV6-3; cdr3_aa: ASSYSGSYEQY
v_call: TRBV5-8; cdr3_aa: ASSGGPNQPQH
v_call: TRBV9; cdr3_aa: ASSGTSGRNSNTGELF
v_call: TRBV5-1; cdr3_aa: ASSSLPTGFYGYT
v_call: TRBV27; cdr3_aa: ASGGGRPGSEQY
v_call: TRBV24-1; cdr3_aa: ATSDLRDRGRVYEQY
v_call: TRBV4-2; cdr3_aa: ASSPQFGQGTEQY
v_call: TRBV10-3; cdr3_aa: AIRQGENTEAF
v_call: TRBV4-3; cdr3_aa: ASSQARTYEQY
v_call: TRBV28; cdr3_aa: ASSPAGFRTSYEQY
v_call: TRBV5-1; cdr3_aa: ASSWDSRFGNEQF
v_call: TRBV4-1; cdr3_aa: ASSPSSTSNQPQH
v_call: TRBV19; cdr3_aa: ASFPDRDGGYT
v_call: TRBV10-3; cdr3_aa: AISESRTGSGYT
v_call: TRBV18; cdr3_aa: ASSPATGGPEAF
v_call: TRBV29-1; cdr3_aa: SVGGISNTEAF
v_call: TRBV18; cdr3_aa: ASSPPGSDTQY
v_call: TRBV19; cdr3_aa: ASTDSPSTDTQY
v_call: TRBV27; cdr3_aa: ASSLGAGGGSNQPQH
v_call: TRBV25-1; cdr3_aa: ASRDRLMGELF
v_call: TRBV11-2; cdr3_aa: ASSLGGADTQY